These 17 T cell receptor beta chains share one sample of origin, sequenced in a study of PD-L1 blockade in urothelial cancer. Profiled with immunoSEQ multiplex PCR; TCRdb holds only in-frame clones, not every one. The sample shows 70,000 or so clones, 84% of them seen only once. Material: PBMCs, obtained around atezolizumab (anti-PD-L1) treatment. The receptors were gathered from a man between 70 and 80 years old with urothelial cancer.

This clone was found once. The chain joins TRBV27 to TRBJ2-7; D remains unclear. The CDR3 is 15 residues long. Per the germline V gene, CDR1 is MNHEY and CDR2 is SMNVEV (reference sequence). Trimming left V 2 bases short and J 1 base short, with 12 bases between. CDR3 DNA sequence: TGTGCCAGCAGTTTACAGCCTGGGCTTTCCTACGAGCAGTACTTC. Encoded protein: CASSLQPGLSYEQYF.

The CDR3 nucleotides are TGTGCCAGCAGCTTCAGGGTGACAGGGGAAAAACTGTTTTTT. Protein product: CASSFRVTGEKLFF. This chain joins TRBV5-6 and TRBJ1-4; 7 bases are shared with TRBD1. The germline V gene has CDR1 SGHDT and CDR2 YYEEEE. V was clipped by 2 bases and J by 8 bases; unmatched bases: 6. The CDR3 totals 14 residues.

This clone was detected once. Other DNA variants within this sample encode the same CDR3. J is TRBJ2-5 and V is TRBV5-1; 10 bases fit TRBD2. The CDR3 extends over 15 amino acids. Germline CDR1 SGHRS, CDR2 YFSETQ. The V gene end was trimmed by 0 bases and the J gene end by 2 bases; junction bases not matched to a gene: 1. The DNA of the CDR3 is TGCGCCAGCAGCTTGGCAGCGGGAGGGCAAGAGACCCAGTACTTC. Its translation: CASSLAAGGQETQYF.

The chain couples TRBV19 to TRBJ2-7; the match to TRBD1 covers 9 bases. V lost 8 bases and J lost 2; bases outside the gene matches: 10. CDR1 LNHDA and CDR2 SQIVND come from the germline V gene (reference sequence). CDR3 length: 15 residues. Here the CDR3 DNA reads TGTGCCAGTTCCCCCTCCGGGACAGGGACCTACGAGCAGTACTTC. Amino acid sequence: CASSPSGTGTYEQYF. Based on the CDR3 plus reference TRBV19 and TRBJ2-7, the full variable domain is DGGITQSPKYLFRKEGQNVTLSCEQNLNHDAMYWYRQDPGQGLRLIYYSQIVNDFQKGDIAEGYSVSREKKESFPLTVTSAQKNPTAFYLCASSPSGTGTYEQYFGPGTRLTVT.

The V and J genes are TRBV2 and TRBJ1-5; possibly TRBD1 for D (5 bases). Germline CDR1 is SNHLY and CDR2 is FYNNEI. The germline V and J ends were trimmed by 5 bases and 4 bases, with 12 bases remaining between them. The CDR3 runs to 14 residues. Here the CDR3 DNA reads TGTGCCAGCAGTTCTGCAGGGATTAATCAGCCCCAGCATTTT. Its translation: CASSSAGINQPQHF. Complete variable domain (other parts from reference TRBV2 and TRBJ1-5): EPEVTQTPSHQVTQMGQEVILRCVPISNHLYFYWYRQILGQKVEFLVSFYNNEISEKSEIFDDQFSVERPDGSNFTLKIRSTKLEDSAMYFCASSSAGINQPQHFGDGTRLSIL.

The rearrangement links TRBV28 to TRBJ1-5; 8 nucleotides agree with TRBD1. CDR3 size: 14 residues. The germline V gene has CDR1 MDHEN and CDR2 SYDVKM. With 3 bases clipped from V and 2 bases from J, the junction kept 0 bases outside the gene matches. The CDR3 bases are TGTGCCAGCAGTTTGACAGGGGGCAATCAGCCCCAGCATTTT. It codes for CASSLTGGNQPQHF.

This clone was counted once. The chain joins TRBV6-5 to TRBJ2-7; tentatively, D is TRBD2 (7 bases). V gave up 6 bases and J gave up 7 bases, with 13 bases separating them. This CDR3 is 12 amino acids long. Germline V gene lookup returns CDR1 MNHEY and CDR2 SVGAGI. CDR3 DNA sequence: TGTGCCAGCAGCCGGAGGGGGGGGGAGCAGTACTTC. This gives the protein CASSRRGGEQYF.

The CDR3 sequence is CASSSPGTSAGGGTQYF. The CDR3, as DNA: TGTGCCAGCAGTTCTCCCGGGACTAGCGCAGGTGGGGGTACGCAGTATTTT. The genes are TRBV5-4 and TRBJ2-3, with TRBD2 matching 10 bases. The CDR3 has 17 amino acids. The trim removed 5 bases at V and 8 bases at J, leaving 17 bases unmatched. Germline lookup yields CDR1 SGHNT and CDR2 YYREEE (reference sequence).

In this sample, this clone turned up a few times. The rearrangement joins TRBV27 to TRBJ1-2; D uncertain. Germline-derived CDR1 and CDR2 are MNHEY and SMNVEV (reference sequence). Trimming shortened V by 5 bases and J by 8 bases, and 15 bases separated the two germline ends. This CDR3 is built from 13 residues. This chain's CDR3 is CASSHDRTGGYTF. In nucleotides, the CDR3 is TGTGCCAGCAGTCACGACCGAACGGGGGGCTACACCTTC.

This clone has only a few counts. CDR3 protein: CASSSTGGQETQYF. The CDR3 DNA reads as TGCGCCAGCAGCTCGACAGGGGGGCAAGAGACCCAGTACTTC. The chain recombines TRBV5-1 with TRBJ2-5, with 9 positions matching TRBD1. V trimming: 3 bases; J trimming: 2 bases; junction bases outside the gene matches: 2. The CDR3 has 14 residues. The germline V gene has CDR1 SGHRS and CDR2 YFSETQ.

The rearrangement joins TRBV18 to TRBJ2-1; 7 bases are shared with TRBD2. This CDR3 spans 15 amino acids. V trimming: 3 bases; J trimming: 0 bases; junction bases outside the gene matches: 2. Per germline, CDR1 KGHSH and CDR2 LQKENI. The CDR3 loop is CASSPLAVSYNEQFF. The CDR3 DNA reads as TGTGCCAGCTCACCCCTAGCGGTCTCCTACAATGAGCAGTTCTTC.

The chain combines TRBV28 with TRBJ1-2, with D possibly TRBD1 on 5 matching bases. Germline CDR1 is MDHEN and CDR2 is SYDVKM. The germline V and J ends were trimmed by 2 bases and 3 bases, with 13 bases remaining between them. The CDR3 totals 15 residues. CDR3 residues: CASSLGGAVDYGYTF. In DNA form, the CDR3 reads TGTGCCAGCAGTTTAGGAGGGGCGGTTGACTATGGCTACACCTTC.

The chain carries TRBV28 and TRBJ1-5; tentatively, D is TRBD1 (6 bases). This CDR3 region has 16 residues. Germline values: CDR1 MDHEN, CDR2 SYDVKM. V lost 6 bases, J lost 3 bases, and 18 bases lay in between. The CDR3 sequence: CASSPATGTANQPQHF. In DNA, the CDR3 is TGTGCCAGCAGCCCGGCCACAGGGACGGCCAATCAGCCCCAGCATTTT.

With respect to this clone: Mismatch with germline at one junction end may stem from a read error. V is TRBV28 and J is TRBJ2-1; TRBD1 is a possible D gene (5 bases). CDR3 size: 15 residues. Germline V lookup: CDR1 MDHEN, CDR2 SYDVKM. The CDR3: CVSRGQKSSYNEQFF. CDR3 bases: TGTGTCAGCAGAGGACAAAAGAGCTCCTACAATGAGCAGTTCTTC. Combining the CDR3 with reference TRBV28 and TRBJ2-1 gives the whole variable domain DVKVTQSSRYLVKRTGEKVFLECVQDMDHENMFWYRQDPGLGLRLIYFSYDVKMKEKGDIPEGYSVSREKKERFSLILESASTNQTSMYLCVSRGQKSSYNEQFFGPGTRLTVL.

The V gene is TRBV4-2, the J gene TRBJ1-6, with D unclear. Germline V gene lookup returns CDR1 LGHNA and CDR2 YNFKEQ. This CDR3 has 14 amino acids. The V gene lost 0 bases and the J gene lost 14 bases, with 14 bases spanning the gap. CDR3 region: CASSQDLSIRALHF. In DNA, the CDR3 is TGTGCCAGCAGCCAAGATTTAAGCATACGAGCCCTCCACTTT.

This chain connects TRBV28 to TRBJ2-1; TRBD2 matches at 9 bases. J was trimmed by 9 bases and V by 2 bases; bases with no gene match: 8. The CDR3 covers 15 residues. CDR1 and CDR2 (germline): MDHEN, SYDVKM. CDR3 nucleotide sequence: TGTGCCAGCAGTTTAGGACTAGCGAGTCAGCGTGAGCAGTTCTTC. This gives the protein CASSLGLASQREQFF.

The rearrangement links TRBV6-1 to TRBJ2-1, with no clear D. The V end was cut by 6 bases, the J end by 4 bases, with 7 bases between. CDR1 and CDR2 from the germline V gene are MNHNS and SASEGT. The CDR3 is 12 residues long. The CDR3 bases are TGTGCCAGCAGAGCTCTATACAATGAGCAGTTCTTC. It translates to CASRALYNEQFF.